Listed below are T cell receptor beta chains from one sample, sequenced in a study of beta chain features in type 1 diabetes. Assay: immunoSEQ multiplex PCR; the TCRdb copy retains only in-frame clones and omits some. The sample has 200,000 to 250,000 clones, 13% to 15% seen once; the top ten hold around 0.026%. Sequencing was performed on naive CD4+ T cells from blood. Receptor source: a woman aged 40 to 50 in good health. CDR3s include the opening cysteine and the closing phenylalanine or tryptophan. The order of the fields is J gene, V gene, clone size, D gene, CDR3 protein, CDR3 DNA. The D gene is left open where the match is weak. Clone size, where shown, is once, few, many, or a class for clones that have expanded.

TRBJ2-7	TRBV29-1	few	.	CSAGAGAYEQYF	TGCAGCGCCGGGGCAGGGGCCTACGAGCAGTACTTC
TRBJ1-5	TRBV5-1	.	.	CASSLSGSNQPQHF	TGCGCCAGCAGCTTATCAGGTAGCAATCAGCCCCAGCATTTT
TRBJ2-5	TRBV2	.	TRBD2	CASSDGLAGPFQETQYF	TGTGCCAGCAGTGACGGACTAGCGGGACCTTTCCAAGAGACCCAGTACTTC
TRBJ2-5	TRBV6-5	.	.	CASSTPGQTETQYF	TGTGCCAGCAGTACACCGGGACAAACGGAGACCCAGTACTTC
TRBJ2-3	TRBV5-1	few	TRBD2	CASSLEPSGSTDTQYF	TGCGCCAGCAGCTTGGAGCCTAGCGGAAGCACAGATACGCAGTATTTT
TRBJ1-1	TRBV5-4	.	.	CASGSEANTEAFF	TGTGCCAGCGGGTCTGAGGCGAACACTGAAGCTTTCTTT
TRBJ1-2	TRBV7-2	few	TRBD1	CASSLAGTGGIVYTF	TGTGCCAGCAGCTTAGCCGGGACAGGGGGAATCGTCTACACCTTC
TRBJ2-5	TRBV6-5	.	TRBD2	CASSSLLAGGQETQYF	TGTGCCAGCAGTTCCCTACTAGCGGGGGGACAAGAGACCCAGTACTTC
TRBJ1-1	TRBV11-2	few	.	CASRPQGGNTEAFF	TGTGCCAGCAGACCTCAGGGTGGGAACACTGAAGCTTTCTTT
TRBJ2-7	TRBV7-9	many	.	CASSLGPPEGYEQYF	TGTGCCAGCAGCTTAGGACCCCCCGAGGGCTACGAGCAGTACTTC
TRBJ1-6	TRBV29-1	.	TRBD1	CSVGTGLKDSPLHF	TGCAGCGTCGGGACAGGTCTAAAGGATTCACCCCTCCACTTT
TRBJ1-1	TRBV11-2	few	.	CASSPQVNTEAFF	TGTGCCAGCAGCCCGCAGGTGAACACTGAAGCTTTCTTT
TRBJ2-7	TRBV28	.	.	CASRLENTYEQYF	TGTGCCAGCAGACTAGAAAACACCTACGAGCAGTACTTC
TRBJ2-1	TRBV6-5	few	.	CASSSPGRTVRDEQFF	TGTGCCAGCAGTTCCCCAGGGCGAACCGTGCGCGATGAGCAGTTCTTC